The 32 T cell receptor beta chains given below trace back to one sample, sequenced in a study of tissue T cells after allogeneic stem cell transplantation. Regarding time point: mouse harvest day 14 after allogeneic transplant. Mouse grafts combined 10^7 T-cell-depleted bone marrow cells with 10^6 splenic CD5+ T cells. Clones were read by immunoSEQ multiplex PCR, and TCRdb kept only the in-frame ones, dropping some. The sample consists of some 5,700 clones, over 40% of them appearing once. The sample comprised gut tissue. Receptors originate from a female BALB/c mouse given C57BL/6 T cells with graft-versus-host disease after an allogeneic hematopoietic cell transplant.

Relative to its sample, this clone is medium-sized. All gene names here are mouse names. The CDR3 is cut off 1 residue early in the read; its end comes from the germline J gene. V gene TRBV5 combines with J gene TRBJ2-2; a possible D gene is TRBD1 (5 bases). The CDR3 has 15 residues. CDR1 is LGHNA and CDR2 is YNLKQL in the germline V gene (reference sequence). V shed 1 base and J shed 4 bases, with 10 bases lying between them. CDR3 DNA (partial): TGTGCCAGCAGCCAAGGCAGGGAGGGCACCGGGCAGCTCTAC. Encoded protein: CASSQGREGTGQLY. The whole CDR3 protein is CASSQGREGTGQLYF.

This clone was found a few times. The genes and germline here are from mouse. The CDR3 end is not reached by the read, which stops 1 residue before it; the germline J gene fills it in. V gene TRBV26 combines with J gene TRBJ1-1, with D uncertain. This CDR3 has 13 amino acids. The V gene's germline CDR1 is KGHPV and CDR2 FQNQEV (reference sequence). V lost 5 bases and J 0 bases, leaving 7 bases between the germline ends. The CDR3 is CASSFLANTEVFF. The CDR3 DNA, read in part, is TGTGCCAGCAGTTTCCTTGCAAACACAGAAGTCTTC.

By frequency in the sample, this clone is medium-sized (0.01 to 0.1%). The listed genes are named as in mouse. The read comes to an end 1 residue before the CDR3 does, leaving the germline J gene to fill in the end. The chain employs TRBV12-1 and TRBJ2-3; D is undetermined. CDR1 and CDR2 (germline): SGHSN, HYEKVE. The CDR3 covers 13 residues. The ends were cut back, 0 bases at V and 3 bases at J, with 6 bases in the middle. CDR3 DNA (partial): TGTGCCAGCTCTCTCGATAGGGCAGAAACGCTGTAT. Its protein product is CASSLDRAETLY. The whole CDR3 sequence is CASSLDRAETLYF.

This clone was observed a few times. The gene symbols are mouse symbols. The read ends 1 residue shy of where the CDR3 ends; the end is completed using the germline J gene. V and J are TRBV30 and TRBJ1-5; no clear D gene. In germline, CDR1 is SQVVS, CDR2 ANEGSEA. This CDR3 spans 12 amino acids. Deletions cut 8 bases from V and 0 bases from J, with 8 bases between. CDR3 DNA, as far as it was read: TGTAGTACTACAAATAACAACCAGGCTCCGCTT. Translation gives CSTTNNNQAPL. In full, the CDR3 is CSTTNNNQAPLF.

Worth noting for this clone: The gene names here belong to mouse. The read halts 1 residue ahead of the CDR3 end, with the missing end drawn from the germline J gene. Different DNA sequences within this sample yield the same CDR3. J is TRBJ1-4 and V is TRBV26; unclear D gene. The V gene's germline CDR1 is KGHPV and CDR2 FQNQEV (reference sequence). There are 14 residues in the CDR3. Trimming pared 3 bases from V and 0 bases from J, leaving 5 bases between. This CDR3 reads CASSLQISNERLFF. The part of the CDR3 DNA that was read is TGTGCCAGCAGTCTACAGATTTCCAACGAAAGATTATTT.

Regarding this clone: Genes here carry mouse names. The read stops 1 residue short of the end of the CDR3; the missing end is completed from the germline J gene. Different DNA sequences within this sample yield the same CDR3. The chain couples TRBV26 to TRBJ1-4, with D uncertain. The V and J ends lost 4 bases and 0 bases respectively, with 6 bases between them. The CDR3 covers 14 residues. CDR1 is KGHPV, CDR2 FQNQEV, per germline (reference sequence). The CDR3 loop is CASSPTISNERLFF. CDR3 bases read: TGTGCCAGCAGTCCAACTATTTCCAACGAAAGATTATTT.

This clone was recorded a few times. Germline and genes here are mouse. The CDR3 end is not reached by the read, which stops 1 residue before it; the germline J gene fills it in. The chain combines TRBV13-1 with TRBJ2-5, with 10 bases fitting TRBD1. From germline, CDR1 is NSHNY and CDR2 SYGAGN. Germline trimming cut 3 bases from V and 5 bases from J; bases unmatched to any gene: 3. The CDR3 has 14 amino acids. Here the CDR3 reads CASSADRGLDTQYF. The CDR3 bases that were read are TGTGCCAGCAGTGCCGACAGGGGGCTAGACACCCAGTAC.

This clone was seen only a few times. Gene names and germline refer to mouse. The DNA ends 1 residue before the CDR3 does, and the rest of the CDR3 is filled in from the germline J gene. The chain uses TRBV23 and TRBJ2-1; no check of the table's D call, TRBD1, against the DNA was made. CDR3 size: 13 residues. Looked up from germline, CDR1 is KGHTA and CDR2 is FQNQQP. Incomplete CDR3 DNA: TGCTCCAGCAGTCGAGGGGACTATGCTGAGCAGTTC. It encodes CSSSRGDYAEQF. The CDR3 in its entirety is CSSSRGDYAEQFF.

On this clone: These gene names are mouse names. Read sequence stops 1 residue before the CDR3 end, and the germline J gene provides the missing end. The rearrangement links TRBV3 to TRBJ2-3; D is ambiguous. Germline CDR1 and CDR2: SNHLY and FYNGKV (reference sequence). V gave up 3 bases and J gave up 0 bases, with 10 bases separating them. CDR3 length: 15 residues. CDR3 loop: CASSFDKHSAETLYF. The sequenced CDR3 bases are TGTGCCAGCAGCTTTGACAAACATAGTGCAGAAACGCTGTAT.

In the case of this clone: Gene names and germline match the mouse. Read data end 1 residue before the CDR3 end; the end is taken from the germline J gene. The V call is TRBV31, the J call TRBJ1-2, with D perhaps TRBD1 (6 bases). The CDR3 totals 13 residues. From germline, CDR1 is GKSSPN and CDR2 SITVG. V was cut by 0 bases and J by 2 bases, with 7 bases left in between. The part of the CDR3 DNA that was read is TGTGCCTGGAGTCTACAGGGTAACTCCGACTACACC. Translated, it gives CAWSLQGNSDYT. Given in full, the CDR3 is CAWSLQGNSDYTF.

About this clone: A much larger clone lies one base from this, so it may be a read error. Gene names are the mouse ones. The CDR3 end lies 1 residue beyond the end of the read and is filled in from the germline J gene. The chain uses TRBV13-3 and TRBJ1-4; no clear D gene. The CDR3 spans 14 residues. The germline V gene encodes CDR1 NNHDY and CDR2 SYVADS. CDR3 bases read: TGTGCCAGCAGTGAGCGACATACGAACGACAGATTATTT. It translates to CASSERHTNDRLF. The full CDR3 sequence reads CASSERHTNDRLFF.

This clone was picked up a small number of times. Any gene name here is a mouse gene name. The read ends 1 residue shy of where the CDR3 ends; the end is completed using the germline J gene. This chain connects TRBV12-2 to TRBJ2-7; 9 bases align to TRBD1. Trimming at V came to 0 bases and at J to 3 bases, leaving 2 bases not matched to a gene. Germline V gene sequence: CDR1 SGHLS, CDR2 HYDKME. This CDR3 region has 14 residues. The DNA read from the CDR3 is TGTGCCAGCTCTCTCGAGGACAGGGGCTATGAACAGTAC. Its translation is CASSLEDRGYEQY. The entire CDR3 protein reads CASSLEDRGYEQYF.

With respect to this clone: Gene names and germline match the mouse. Sequencing ends 1 residue short of the CDR3 end; the germline J gene provides the rest. The rearrangement uses TRBV13-2 and TRBJ1-5; 9 bases align to TRBD1. CDR3 size: 14 residues. V was pared by 5 bases and J by 5 bases, with 5 bases of the junction left unmatched. CDR1 and CDR2 (germline): NNHNN, SYGAGS (reference sequence). The CDR3 reads CASGDRGTYQAPLF. The CDR3 DNA, read in part, is TGTGCCAGCGGGGACAGGGGCACGTACCAGGCTCCGCTT.

A word on this clone: The genes are named according to mouse. From the germline J gene comes the end of the CDR3, since the read stops 1 residue before it. V usage is TRBV24 and J usage is TRBJ2-5, with D possibly matching TRBD2 (7 bases). Looked up from germline, CDR1 is KGHTA and CDR2 is FRNEEI. The length of the CDR3 is 12 residues. Trimming pared 5 bases from V and 6 bases from J, leaving 9 bases between. Partial CDR3 DNA: TGTGCCAGCAGTGGGGGGCGGGACACCCAGTAC. Its translation: CASSGGRDTQY. The CDR3 reads in full as CASSGGRDTQYF.

Note on this clone: Genes here carry mouse names. The observed sequence ends 1 residue before the CDR3 terminus, with the missing tail filled in from the germline J gene. The chain carries TRBV13-3 and TRBJ2-4, with TRBD2 identical over 7 bases. The germline CDR1 and CDR2 sequences are NNHDY and SYVADS. With V trimmed by 0 bases and J by 4 bases, 2 bases remained unmatched. CDR3 length: 14 residues. The DNA read from the CDR3 is TGTGCCAGCAGTGATGTCCTGGGGGAAAACACCTTGTAC. Translation: CASSDVLGENTLY. The CDR3 in full is CASSDVLGENTLYF.

This clone was observed a few times. Germline and genes here are mouse. The read stops 1 residue short of the end of the CDR3; the missing end is completed from the germline J gene. The rearrangement joins TRBV31 to TRBJ2-2; D may match TRBD1 or TRBD2 (5 bases each). The CDR3 consists of 14 residues. Trimming removed 3 bases from V and 4 bases from J, with 12 bases in between. Germline CDR1 reads GKSSPN; CDR2 reads SITVG. The CDR3 DNA, read in part, is TGTGCCTGGAGCCCGGGGGTCGGCACCGGGCAGCTCTAC. Residues: CAWSPGVGTGQLY. From start to end, the CDR3 is CAWSPGVGTGQLYF.

There are a few counts of this clone. The gene names given are mouse names. Read sequence stops 1 residue before the CDR3 end, and the germline J gene provides the missing end. The chain is built from TRBV26 and TRBJ1-1, with TRBD1 matching over 8 bases. The CDR3 contains 13 residues. From germline, CDR1 is KGHPV and CDR2 FQNQEV (reference sequence). J gave up 10 bases and V 0 bases, and 4 bases lay outside the gene matches. This CDR3 reads CASSLSTGAGVFF. Partial CDR3 DNA: TGTGCCAGCAGTCTGTCGACAGGGGCGGGAGTCTTC.

This clone was seen only once. Mouse gene names apply. Incomplete CDR3 DNA: TGTGCCAGCAGCTTAAACAGGGCAAACTCCGACTACACC. Its protein product is CASSLNRANSDYT. In full, the CDR3 reads CASSLNRANSDYTF. The J gene is TRBJ1-2, the V gene TRBV3; possibly TRBD1 for D (6 bases). Read coverage stops 1 residue before the CDR3 terminus; the germline J gene supplies the remainder. The V gene lost 2 bases and the J gene lost 0 bases, with 7 bases spanning the gap. Germline V gene lookup returns CDR1 SNHLY and CDR2 FYNGKV (reference sequence). The CDR3 runs to 14 residues.

This clone appeared a few times. Gene names follow the mouse nomenclature. The CDR3 end is not reached by the read, which stops 1 residue before it; the germline J gene fills it in. The genes are TRBV12-2 and TRBJ1-3, with TRBD1 as a possible D gene (6 bases). Germline values: CDR1 SGHLS, CDR2 HYDKME. Trimming shortened V by 3 bases and J by 0 bases, and 8 bases separated the two germline ends. This CDR3 is 14 amino acids long. The part of the CDR3 DNA that was read is TGTGCCAGCTCTATGGACAGTTCTGGAAATACGCTCTAT. It specifies CASSMDSSGNTLY. The CDR3, in full, reads CASSMDSSGNTLYF.

With regard to this clone: The genes are named according to mouse. With the read ending 1 residue before the CDR3 end, the germline J gene is used to fill in that end. Different DNA sequences within this sample yield the same CDR3. The V call is TRBV26, the J call TRBJ1-1, with 8 bases aligning to TRBD1. Germline V gene lookup returns CDR1 KGHPV and CDR2 FQNQEV (reference sequence). This CDR3 has 13 residues. V was pared by 4 bases and J by 5 bases, with 3 bases of the junction left unmatched. CDR3 bases read: TGTGCCAGCAGTCCCACAGGGGGGACAGAAGTCTTC. Amino acid sequence: CASSPTGGTEVF. Given in full, the CDR3 is CASSPTGGTEVFF.

A note on this clone: Gene and germline names: mouse. This CDR3 reads CSSSQDWGGFQDTQYF. CDR3 DNA, as far as it was read: TGCTCCAGCAGTCAAGACTGGGGGGGCTTCCAAGACACCCAGTAC. The chain joins TRBV23 to TRBJ2-5; the D call TRBD2 from the table was never checked on the DNA. The read ends 1 residue early relative to the CDR3; the germline J gene fills the gap. In germline, CDR1 is KGHTA, CDR2 FQNQQP. CDR3 length: 16 amino acids. Based on the CDR3 plus reference TRBV23 and TRBJ2-5, the full variable domain is DAAVTQKPRYLIKMKGQEAEMKCIPEKGHTAVFWYQQKQSKELKFLIYFQNQQPLDQIDMVKERFSAVCPSSSLCSLGIRTCEAEDSALYLCSSSQDWGGFQDTQYFGPGTRLLVL.

The table lists this clone with a count of one. Gene names are mouse gene names. From the germline J gene comes the end of the CDR3, since the read stops 1 residue before it. The rearrangement links TRBV12-1 to TRBJ2-7; D remains unclear. Germline loops: CDR1 SGHSN, CDR2 HYEKVE. Trimming took 6 bases from V and 4 from J, leaving 12 bases between them. The CDR3 loop spans 12 amino acids. The CDR3 region is CASSLHLYEQYF. The covered CDR3 bases are TGTGCCAGCAGCTTACACCTATATGAACAGTAC.

This clone has just a few counts. Each gene name is a mouse one. The CDR3 end lies 1 residue beyond the end of the read and is filled in from the germline J gene. V is TRBV26 and J is TRBJ2-1, with 9 bases lining up with TRBD2. The CDR3 has 15 residues. Germline V gives CDR1 KGHPV, CDR2 FQNQEV (reference sequence). V was pared by 4 bases and J by 1 base, with 2 bases of the junction left unmatched. The DNA read from the CDR3 is TGTGCCAGCAGTCGGACTGGGGAAAACTATGCTGAGCAGTTC. Its protein is CASSRTGENYAEQF. The full CDR3 sequence reads CASSRTGENYAEQFF.

Of note for this clone: Mouse germline and gene names are used. CDR3 residues: CASSSRGKGNTLYF. CDR3 DNA (partial): TGTGCCAGCAGCTCCCGCGGGAAAGGAAATACGCTCTAT. The chain recombines TRBV4 with TRBJ1-3; D remains ambiguous. Read coverage stops 1 residue before the CDR3 terminus; the germline J gene supplies the remainder. Germline V gene sequence: CDR1 LGHDT, CDR2 YNNKQL (reference sequence). The CDR3 extends over 14 amino acids. Deletions cut 4 bases from V and 4 bases from J, with 11 bases between.

Of note for this clone: Gene labels here are mouse ones. The read finishes 1 residue shy of the CDR3 end, and the germline J gene is used to complete it. This chain links TRBV12-2 with TRBJ1-6; D uncertain. TRBJ1-6 is an open reading frame whose function is uncertain. This CDR3 has 14 residues. Trimming took off 3 bases at V and 2 bases at J, with 7 bases between the two ends. CDR1 is SGHLS, CDR2 HYDKME, per germline. Here the CDR3 reads CASSFDTYNSPLYF. CDR3 DNA (partial): TGTGCCAGCTCTTTCGACACCTATAATTCGCCCCTCTAC.

On this clone itself: Mouse germline and gene names are used. Read sequence stops 1 residue before the CDR3 end, and the germline J gene provides the missing end. The chain uses TRBV23 and TRBJ1-2; the DNA was not compared with TRBD1, the D call given in the table. The CDR3 covers 13 residues. The germline V gene encodes CDR1 KGHTA and CDR2 FQNQQP. The CDR3 region is CSSSQTGGSDYTF. The CDR3 DNA, read in part, is TGCTCCAGCAGTCAGACAGGAGGCTCCGACTACACC. Full variable domain (outside the CDR3, taken from reference TRBV23 and TRBJ1-2): DAAVTQKPRYLIKMKGQEAEMKCIPEKGHTAVFWYQQKQSKELKFLIYFQNQQPLDQIDMVKERFSAVCPSSSLCSLGIRTCEAEDSALYLCSSSQTGGSDYTFGSGTRLLVI.

A remark on this clone: Mouse names are used for the genes. CDR3 protein: CASSLWGFNQDTQYF. CDR3 bases read: TGTGCCAGCTCTCTCTGGGGGTTTAACCAAGACACCCAGTAC. The chain combines TRBV12-1 with TRBJ2-5, with D possibly matching TRBD2 (6 bases). The read finishes 1 residue shy of the CDR3 end, and the germline J gene is used to complete it. Germline CDR1 is SGHSN and CDR2 is HYEKVE. CDR3 length: 15 residues. The V end lost 0 bases, the J end lost 0 bases, and 9 bases lay between the germline ends.

This clone was seen more than once but under ten times. The germline and genes are mouse ones. Read sequence stops 1 residue before the CDR3 end, and the germline J gene provides the missing end. The chain links TRBV16 to TRBJ2-7, with TRBD1 matching over 10 bases. V shed 1 base and J 4 bases; nucleotides not matched to a gene: 1. This CDR3 region has 14 residues. The germline V gene encodes CDR1 SGHSA and CDR2 FRNQAP. CDR3 sequence reads: CASSLGTGGYEQYF. Partial CDR3 DNA: TGTGCAAGCAGCTTAGGGACAGGGGGGTATGAACAGTAC.

Details on this clone: Gene and germline names: mouse. The CDR3 goes on 1 residue after the read ends, and that part is filled in from the germline J gene. The V and J genes are TRBV5 and TRBJ2-5, with 12 bases aligning to TRBD2. The junction had 3 bases not matched to a gene; V was cut back by 1 base and J by 7 bases. This CDR3 spans 15 amino acids. Germline V gene sequence: CDR1 LGHNA, CDR2 YNLKQL (reference sequence). The part of the CDR3 DNA that was read is TGTGCCAGCAGCCAAGTGGGACTGGGGGGAAACACCCAGTAC. Translated: CASSQVGLGGNTQY. The CDR3 reads in full as CASSQVGLGGNTQYF.

This clone was seen more than once but under ten times. The genes are named according to mouse. The missing CDR3 end, 1 residue past where the read stops, is filled in from the germline J gene. The chain couples TRBV3 to TRBJ1-3; D not resolved. CDR1 is SNHLY, CDR2 FYNGKV, per germline (reference sequence). This CDR3 contains 14 residues. V was cut by 1 base and J by 0 bases, with 4 bases left in between. Incomplete CDR3 DNA: TGTGCCAGCAGCTTAGGCAATTCTGGAAATACGCTCTAT. Encoded protein: CASSLGNSGNTLY. Given in full, the CDR3 is CASSLGNSGNTLYF.

A note on this clone: Gene and germline names: mouse. The read falls 1 residue short of the CDR3 end, and the missing part is taken from the germline J gene. The chain carries TRBV3 and TRBJ1-4; TRBD1 aligns across 7 bases. This CDR3 contains 14 residues. Germline V gene sequence: CDR1 SNHLY, CDR2 FYNGKV (reference sequence). V gave up 2 bases and J gave up 7 bases; unmatched junction bases: 4. The CDR3 DNA, read in part, is TGTGCCAGCAGCTTAAGAGGGGGCAGCGAAAGATTATTT. Amino acid sequence: CASSLRGGSERLF. The full CDR3 reads CASSLRGGSERLFF. Filled out from reference TRBV3 and TRBJ1-4, the complete variable domain reads GPKVLQIPSHQIIDMGQMVTLNCDPVSNHLYFYWYKQILGQQMEFLVNFYNGKVMEKSKLFKDQFSVERPDGSYFTLKIQPTALEDSAVYFCASSLRGGSERLFFGHGTKLSVL.

This clone was detected only a few times. The gene names given are mouse names. Read data end 1 residue before the CDR3 end; the end is taken from the germline J gene. This sequence joins TRBV24 and TRBJ2-7; 7 bases map to TRBD1. Germline CDR1 reads KGHTA; CDR2 reads FRNEEI. Losses at the gene ends were 4 bases for V and 0 bases for J; bases not matched to a gene: 6. This CDR3 has 15 amino acids. The CDR3 bases that were read are TGTGCCAGCAGTCATCCGGGACAGAGCTCCTATGAACAGTAC. Protein sequence: CASSHPGQSSYEQY. The full CDR3 sequence reads CASSHPGQSSYEQYF.